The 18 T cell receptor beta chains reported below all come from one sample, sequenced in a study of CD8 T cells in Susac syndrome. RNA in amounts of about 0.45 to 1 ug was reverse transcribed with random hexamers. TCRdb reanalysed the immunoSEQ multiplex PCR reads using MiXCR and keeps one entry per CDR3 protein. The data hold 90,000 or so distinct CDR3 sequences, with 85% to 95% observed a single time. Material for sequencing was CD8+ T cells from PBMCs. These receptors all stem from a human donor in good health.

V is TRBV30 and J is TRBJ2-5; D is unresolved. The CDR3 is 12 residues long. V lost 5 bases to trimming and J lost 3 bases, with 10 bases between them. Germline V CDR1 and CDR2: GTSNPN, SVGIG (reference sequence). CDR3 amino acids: CAWRRREETQYF. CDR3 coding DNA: TGTGCCTGGCGACGTCGGGAAGAGACCCAGTACTTC.

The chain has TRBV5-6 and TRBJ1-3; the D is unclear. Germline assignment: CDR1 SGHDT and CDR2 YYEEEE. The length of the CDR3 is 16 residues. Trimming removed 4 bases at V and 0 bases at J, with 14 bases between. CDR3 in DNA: TGTGCCAGCAGCCCCGGACTCTCCGGCTCTGGAAACACCATATATTTT. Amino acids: CASSPGLSGSGNTIYF.

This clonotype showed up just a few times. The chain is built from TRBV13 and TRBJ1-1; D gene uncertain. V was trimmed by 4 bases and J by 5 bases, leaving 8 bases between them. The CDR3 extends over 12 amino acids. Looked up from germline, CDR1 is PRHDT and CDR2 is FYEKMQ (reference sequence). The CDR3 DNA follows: TGTGCCAGCAGCTACTCGGTAACTGAAGCTTTCTTT. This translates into CASSYSVTEAFF.

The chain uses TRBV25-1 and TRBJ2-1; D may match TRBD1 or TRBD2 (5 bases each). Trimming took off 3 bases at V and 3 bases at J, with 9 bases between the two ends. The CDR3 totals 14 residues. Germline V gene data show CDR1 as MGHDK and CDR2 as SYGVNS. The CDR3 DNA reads TGTGCCAGCAGTGAGAGGGGTCTCTACAATGAGCAGTTCTTC. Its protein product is CASSERGLYNEQFF.

The CDR3 DNA reads TGTGCCAGCAGTGAAGGATGGCAGGGAGCAAGGCAGTACTTC. This codes for CASSEGWQGARQYF. V and J are TRBV6-1 and TRBJ2-7, with D perhaps matching TRBD1 or TRBD2 (5 bases each). Germline V gene data show CDR1 as MNHNS and CDR2 as SASEGT. There are 14 residues in the CDR3. Trimming took off 1 base at V and 9 bases at J, with 16 bases between the two ends.

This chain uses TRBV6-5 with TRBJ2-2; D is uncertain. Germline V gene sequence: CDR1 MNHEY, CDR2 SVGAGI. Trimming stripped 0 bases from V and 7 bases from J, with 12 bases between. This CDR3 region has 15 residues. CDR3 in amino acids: CASSYSELLGGELFF. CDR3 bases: TGTGCCAGCAGTTACTCGGAACTCCTTGGCGGGGAGCTGTTTTTT.

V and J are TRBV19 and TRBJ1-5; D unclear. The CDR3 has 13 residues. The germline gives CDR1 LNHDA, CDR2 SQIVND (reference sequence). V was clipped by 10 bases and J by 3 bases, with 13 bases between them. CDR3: CATYSGPNQPQHF. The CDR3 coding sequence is TGTGCCACTTATAGCGGGCCCAATCAGCCCCAGCATTTT.

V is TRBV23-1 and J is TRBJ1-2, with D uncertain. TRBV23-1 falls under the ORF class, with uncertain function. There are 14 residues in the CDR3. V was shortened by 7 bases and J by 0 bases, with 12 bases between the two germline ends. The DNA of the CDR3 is TGCGCCAGCATCGCCGGGGTAACTAACTATGGCTACACCTTC. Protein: CASIAGVTNYGYTF.

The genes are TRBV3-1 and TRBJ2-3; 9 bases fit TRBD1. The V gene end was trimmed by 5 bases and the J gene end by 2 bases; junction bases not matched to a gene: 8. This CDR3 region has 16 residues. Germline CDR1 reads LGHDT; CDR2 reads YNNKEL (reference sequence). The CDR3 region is CASSSQGQGNTDTQYF. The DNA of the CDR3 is TGTGCCAGCAGCTCACAGGGACAGGGAAACACAGATACGCAGTATTTT.

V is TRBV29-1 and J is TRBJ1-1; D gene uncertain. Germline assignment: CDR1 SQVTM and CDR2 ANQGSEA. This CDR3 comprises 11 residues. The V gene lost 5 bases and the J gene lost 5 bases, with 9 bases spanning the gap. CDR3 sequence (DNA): TGCAGCGTTTATTCGGGGACTGAAGCTTTCTTT. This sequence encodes CSVYSGTEAFF.

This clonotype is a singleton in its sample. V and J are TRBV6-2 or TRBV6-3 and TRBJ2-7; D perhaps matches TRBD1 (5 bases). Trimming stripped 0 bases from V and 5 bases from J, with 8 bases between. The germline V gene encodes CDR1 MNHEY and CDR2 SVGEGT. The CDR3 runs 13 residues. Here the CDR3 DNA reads TGTGCCAGCAGTTACTCGTGGACAAACGAGCAGTACTTC. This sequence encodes CASSYSWTNEQYF.

The CDR3 is CASSPWTGKDTEAFF. The CDR3 bases are TGTGCCAGCAGCCCCTGGACAGGGAAGGACACTGAAGCTTTCTTT. This chain joins TRBV5-4 and TRBJ1-1; 8 bases are shared with TRBD1. The CDR3 loop spans 15 amino acids. Trimming at V came to 4 bases and at J to 3 bases, leaving 8 bases not matched to a gene. Germline lookup yields CDR1 SGHNT and CDR2 YYREEE (reference sequence).

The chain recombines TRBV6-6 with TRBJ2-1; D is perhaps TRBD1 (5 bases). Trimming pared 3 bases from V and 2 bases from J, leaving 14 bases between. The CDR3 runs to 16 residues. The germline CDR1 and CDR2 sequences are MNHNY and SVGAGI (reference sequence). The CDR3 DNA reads TGTGCCAGCAGTTATGTGGGGCAGAGCGCCTACAATGAGCAGTTCTTC. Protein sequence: CASSYVGQSAYNEQFF.

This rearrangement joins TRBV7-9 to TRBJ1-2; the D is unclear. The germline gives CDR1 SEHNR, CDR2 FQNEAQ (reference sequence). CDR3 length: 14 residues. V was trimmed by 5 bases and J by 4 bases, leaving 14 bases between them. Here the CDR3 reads CASSQAGSPYGYTF. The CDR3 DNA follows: TGTGCCAGCAGCCAGGCGGGTAGCCCCTATGGCTACACCTTC. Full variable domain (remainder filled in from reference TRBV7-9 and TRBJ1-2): DTGVSQNPRHKITKRGQNVTFRCDPISEHNRLYWYRQTLGQGPEFLTYFQNEAQLEKSRLLSDRFSAERPKGSFSTLEIQRTEQGDSAMYLCASSQAGSPYGYTFGSGTRLTVV.

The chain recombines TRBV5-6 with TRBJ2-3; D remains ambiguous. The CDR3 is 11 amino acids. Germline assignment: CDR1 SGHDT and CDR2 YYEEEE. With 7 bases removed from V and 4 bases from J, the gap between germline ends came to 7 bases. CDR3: CASLGPDTQYF. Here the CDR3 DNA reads TGTGCCAGCCTTGGGCCAGATACGCAGTATTTT.

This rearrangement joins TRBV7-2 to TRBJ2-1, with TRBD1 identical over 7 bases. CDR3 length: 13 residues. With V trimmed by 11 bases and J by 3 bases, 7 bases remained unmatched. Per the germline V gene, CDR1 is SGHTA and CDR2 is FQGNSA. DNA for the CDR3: TGTGCCTTAAGGGACAGATACTACAATGAGCAGTTCTTC. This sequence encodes CALRDRYYNEQFF.

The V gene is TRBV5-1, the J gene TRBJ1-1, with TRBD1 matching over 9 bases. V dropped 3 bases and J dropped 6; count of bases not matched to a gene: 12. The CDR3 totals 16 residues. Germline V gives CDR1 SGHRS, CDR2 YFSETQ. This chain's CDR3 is CASSWPSGDRAAEAFF. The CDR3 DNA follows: TGCGCCAGCAGCTGGCCCTCGGGGGACAGGGCCGCTGAAGCTTTCTTT.

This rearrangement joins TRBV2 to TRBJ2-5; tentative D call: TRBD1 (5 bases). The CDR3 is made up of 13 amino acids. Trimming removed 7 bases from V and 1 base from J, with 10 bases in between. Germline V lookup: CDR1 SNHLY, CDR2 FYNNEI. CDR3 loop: CASIGAAQETQYF. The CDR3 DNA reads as TGTGCCAGCATAGGGGCCGCCCAAGAGACCCAGTACTTC.